The 2 T cell receptor beta chains listed next were all sequenced from one sample in a study of somatic mutations in cytotoxic T cells in rheumatoid arthritis listed by TCRdb under 2017. Libraries were made using the immunoSEQ multiplex PCR assay. Held by TCRdb, this immuneACCESS table contains in-frame sequences only and omits some clones. Under half of the omission traces to an unresolved V gene where checked; the cause of the rest is unknown. This sample comprises about 29,000 clones, about 88% of them detected only once. 7.5% to 9.5% of the sample rests with the top ten. Sequenced: CD8+ T cells sorted from blood. The receptors come from an adult with rheumatoid arthritis.

The V call is TRBV13, the J call TRBJ2-2; D may be TRBD1 (6 bases). The germline CDR1 and CDR2 sequences are PRHDT and FYEKMQ (reference sequence). V lost 5 bases and J lost 5, with 15 bases in between. The CDR3 has 15 amino acids. The CDR3, as DNA: TGTGCCAGCAGCCCGACAGGAGGAGGAACCGGGGAGCTGTTTTTT. Residues: CASSPTGGGTGELFF. Variable domain in full (rest from reference TRBV13 and TRBJ2-2): AAGVIQSPRHLIKEKRETATLKCYPIPRHDTVYWYQQGPGQDPQFLISFYEKMQSDKGSIPDRFSAQQFSDYHSELNMSSLELGDSALYFCASSPTGGGTGELFFGEGSRLTVL.

The chain combines TRBV28 with TRBJ1-4; TRBD1 agrees at 7 bases. Germline CDR1 is MDHEN and CDR2 is SYDVKM. Losses at the gene ends were 6 bases for V and 0 bases for J; bases not matched to a gene: 1. The CDR3 spans 14 residues. The CDR3 sequence: CASSQGATNEKLFF. CDR3 DNA: TGTGCCAGCAGCCAGGGGGCAACTAATGAAAAACTGTTTTTT.